This TCR beta chain was recorded in a study of T cell changes during pregnancy in multiple sclerosis. This CDR3 is built from 12 residues. Germline CDR1 reads SQVTM; CDR2 reads ANQGSEA. Trimming shortened V by 6 bases and J by 4 bases, and 9 bases separated the two germline ends. Assay used: immunoSEQ multiplex PCR; TCRdb lists only in-frame clones, some missing. The sample includes around 40,000 clones, 90% to 95% of them seen just once. This receptor was obtained from a female donor with multiple sclerosis, enrolled in a pregnancy study. This sequence joins TRBV29-1 and TRBJ2-2; D uncertain. The sample in question was CD8+ T cells from peripheral blood mononuclear cells, obtained in the second trimester of pregnancy. The CDR3, as DNA: TGCAGCGTCACGGGTATCACCGGGGAGCTGTTTTTT. Protein sequence: CSVTGITGELFF.